These 21 T cell receptor beta chains were all obtained from the same sample, sequenced in a study of regulatory T cells in long-lasting Graves disease. Building of the TCR beta libraries involved iRepertoire HTBI primers and Arm-PCR of CDR3 regions. TCRdb independently ran MiXCR on the multiplex PCR reads; one entry per CDR3 protein. The sample lists about 620,000 distinct CDR3 sequences; about 15% were seen once. The time point is: newly diagnosed GD, antithyroid drugs for less than 3 months. Construction of the TCR library relied on RNA isolated from PBMCs. This sample was also put to use in a study of T cells in Graves' hyperthyroidism and ophthalmopathy.

Source: peripheral blood mononuclear cells (PBMCs), taken at new diagnosis, from a patient treated with antithyroid drugs. The receptors were gathered from a woman in her thirties with Graves disease.

In its sample, this clonotype was seen many times. The chain has TRBV2 and TRBJ2-5, with D uncertain. V was pared by 5 bases and J by 2 bases, with 9 bases between. This CDR3 is built from 13 residues. Per the germline V gene, CDR1 is SNHLY and CDR2 is FYNNEI. The CDR3 DNA follows: TGTGCCAGCAGTCGGCTTCCTCAAGAGACCCAGTACTTC. This gives the protein CASSRLPQETQYF.

As for this clonotype: This sequence may be a read error, since a much larger clone differs from it by one base. CDR3 protein: CAISVEGSGQLQHF. The CDR3 DNA follows: TGTGCCATCAGTGTGGAGGGATCAGGTCAGCTCCAGCATTTT. The rearrangement links TRBV10-3 to TRBJ1-5; no definite D call. The CDR3 is 14 residues long. Germline V lookup: CDR1 ENHRY, CDR2 SYGVKD.

In its sample, this clonotype was seen many times. This chain uses TRBV28 with TRBJ1-1; D not resolved. V dropped 6 bases and J dropped 0 bases, with 11 bases sitting between them. The CDR3 totals 14 residues. CDR1 is MDHEN, CDR2 SYDVKM, per germline. This chain's CDR3 is CASSVGWMNTEAFF. CDR3 nucleotides: TGTGCCAGCAGCGTAGGGTGGATGAACACTGAAGCTTTCTTT.

Turning to this clonotype: Germline is not matched at one junction end, which may reflect a read error. The J gene is TRBJ1-4, the V gene TRBV18; D is unresolved. Germline CDR1 and CDR2: KGHSH and LQKENI. The CDR3 contains 14 residues. Written as DNA, the CDR3 is TGTGCCAGGTCACCACGGGGAGAGGTTGAAAAACTGTTTTTT. Its protein product is CARSPRGEVEKLFF.

The rearrangement joins TRBV5-6 to TRBJ2-3, with D tentatively TRBD2 (6 bases). Germline-derived CDR1 and CDR2 are SGHDT and YYEEEE. Between the trimmed V and J ends, which lost 3 bases and 1 base, there was a span of 9 bases. The CDR3 runs 14 residues. This CDR3 reads CASSSKRGTDTQYF. For the CDR3, the DNA is TGTGCCAGCAGCTCGAAGCGGGGCACAGATACGCAGTATTTT.

Many counts were recorded for this clonotype. The chain links TRBV24-1 to TRBJ1-5; TRBD1 aligns across 8 bases. V lost 3 bases, J lost 2 bases, and 5 bases stayed unmatched. The CDR3 runs 16 residues. Looked up from germline, CDR1 is KGHDR and CDR2 is SFDVKD. This CDR3 is CATSDPDRVGNQPQHF. For the CDR3, the DNA is TGTGCCACCAGTGATCCGGACAGGGTAGGCAATCAGCCCCAGCATTTT.

This clonotype showed up many times. The rearrangement links TRBV20-1 to TRBJ2-7; 11 bases match TRBD2. J gave up 6 bases and V 3 bases, and 7 bases lay outside the gene matches. Germline V CDR1 and CDR2: DFQATT, SNEGSKA (reference sequence). The CDR3 contains 14 residues. CDR3 bases: TGCAGTGCTAGCCCCACTAGCGGGAGTTTCGAGCAGTACTTC. Its translation is CSASPTSGSFEQYF.

This clonotype was detected many times. The chain recombines TRBV10-3 with TRBJ2-1; D may match TRBD1 or TRBD2 (5 bases each). The germline V gene has CDR1 ENHRY and CDR2 SYGVKD. V dropped 4 bases and J dropped 8 bases, with 21 bases sitting between them. CDR3 size: 16 residues. CDR3 loop: CAISGDRDPRRDEQFF. The CDR3 DNA reads TGTGCCATCAGTGGGGACCGGGACCCGAGAAGGGATGAGCAGTTCTTC.

Comments on this clonotype: The CDR3 end shows no conserved phenylalanine or tryptophan, and so a read error is likely. The rearrangement links TRBV30 to TRBJ1-5; D might be TRBD1 (6 bases). CDR3 length: 12 amino acids. Deletions cut 5 bases from V and 10 bases from J, with 15 bases between. Germline CDR1 GTSNPN, CDR2 SVGIG (reference sequence). CDR3 in DNA: TGTGCCTGGGCGACAGGTGACCGACCCCAGCATCTT. Residues: CAWATGDRPQHL.

The rearrangement links TRBV19 to TRBJ1-4; TRBD1 might be the D (6 bases). V dropped 6 bases and J dropped 1 base, with 18 bases sitting between them. Germline V CDR1 and CDR2: LNHDA, SQIVND (reference sequence). CDR3 length equals 17 residues. CDR3 sequence: CASRRYPGAETNEKLFF. The CDR3 nucleotides are TGTGCCAGTAGACGCTATCCAGGGGCAGAAACTAATGAAAAACTGTTTTTT.

This clonotype was seen more than once but under ten times. The J gene is TRBJ1-2, the V gene TRBV5-1; 8 bases are a match to TRBD1. The CDR3 extends over 16 amino acids. V was pared by 0 bases and J by 6 bases, with 10 bases of the junction left unmatched. Germline CDR1 SGHRS, CDR2 YFSETQ. In DNA, the CDR3 is TGCGCCAGCAGCTTGGCCGGGACAGGTTTGTTAAATGGCTACACCTTC. Its translation: CASSLAGTGLLNGYTF.

This chain connects TRBV4-1 to TRBJ1-5, with D perhaps TRBD1 (5 bases). The germline CDR1 and CDR2 sequences are MGHRA and YSYEKL. CDR3 length: 16 amino acids. The V end lost 1 base, the J end lost 3 bases, and 13 bases lay between the germline ends. CDR3 sequence (DNA): TGCGCCAGCAGCCAAGTTGGAAGGGGAGACAATCAGCCCCAGCATTTT. It codes for CASSQVGRGDNQPQHF.

This clonotype was counted a few times. The rearrangement joins TRBV30 to TRBJ2-4, with D possibly matching TRBD2 (6 bases). The V end lost 2 bases, the J end lost 0 bases, and 20 bases lay between the germline ends. CDR3 size: 18 residues. Germline assignment: CDR1 GTSNPN and CDR2 SVGIG (reference sequence). CDR3 region: CAWSRGWDSSLAKNIQYF. Written as DNA, the CDR3 is TGTGCCTGGAGTCGTGGATGGGACTCATCCTTAGCCAAAAACATTCAGTACTTC.

The chain links TRBV20-1 to TRBJ2-7; no clear D. The germline gives CDR1 DFQATT, CDR2 SNEGSKA (reference sequence). V was trimmed by 2 bases and J by 4 bases, leaving 12 bases between them. CDR3 size: 13 residues. The CDR3 coding sequence is TGCAGTGCTAGACTTTCTGCTAAGTACGAGCAGTACTTC. Translated, it gives CSARLSAKYEQYF.

This chain connects TRBV10-1 to TRBJ2-2; no reliable D call. V was trimmed by 7 bases and J by 1 base, leaving 4 bases between them. CDR3 length: 12 amino acids. Germline values: CDR1 WNHNN, CDR2 SYGVQD (reference sequence). CDR3 in DNA: TGCGCCAGCAATAGGAACACCGGGGAGCTGTTTTTT. This sequence encodes CASNRNTGELFF.

At least ten counts were recorded for this clonotype. V usage is TRBV28 and J usage is TRBJ1-2, with 9 bases lining up with TRBD1. Per the germline V gene, CDR1 is MDHEN and CDR2 is SYDVKM. This CDR3 spans 16 amino acids. Trimming took 3 bases from V and 2 from J; bases not matched to a gene: 7. CDR3 in amino acids: CASSFPVDRGNYGYTF. The CDR3 DNA reads TGTGCCAGCAGTTTTCCCGTCGACAGGGGGAACTATGGCTACACCTTC.

This clonotype has only a few counts. Here the CDR3 DNA reads TGCAGCGTTGGATCTGGGGCCGACGAGCAGTACTTC. Protein: CSVGSGADEQYF. This chain joins TRBV29-1 and TRBJ2-7; TRBD1 is a possible D gene (5 bases). The CDR3 consists of 12 residues. CDR1 is SQVTM and CDR2 is ANQGSEA in the germline V gene. Between the trimmed V and J ends, which lost 4 bases and 5 bases, there was a span of 12 bases.

This clonotype was seen only a few times. This chain connects TRBV10-3 to TRBJ2-1, with 9 bases lining up with TRBD2. Germline V CDR1 and CDR2: ENHRY, SYGVKD. Trimming removed 2 bases from V and 4 bases from J; junction bases left unmatched: 18. The CDR3 is 20 amino acids. Here the CDR3 DNA reads TGTGCCATCAGTGAGCCGACGTCTAGCGGGACCCGAAAGCCTTACAATGAGCAGTTCTTC. This encodes CAISEPTSSGTRKPYNEQFF.

This clonotype has at least ten counts. The genes are TRBV28 and TRBJ1-1; D uncertain. This CDR3 has 14 residues. V gave up 6 bases and J gave up 7 bases, with 18 bases separating them. Germline loops: CDR1 MDHEN, CDR2 SYDVKM. CDR3 DNA: TGTGCCAGCAGCGAAGAGGCCAGGACGCATGAAGCTTTCTTT. It yields the protein CASSEEARTHEAFF.

The genes are TRBV7-8 and TRBJ1-5; 7 nucleotides match TRBD1. CDR3 size: 15 residues. V gave up 4 bases and J gave up 1 base; unmatched junction bases: 4. Germline V gene sequence: CDR1 SGHVS, CDR2 FQNEAQ. The CDR3 spells CASSSNRGSNQPQHF. DNA for the CDR3: TGTGCCAGCAGCTCAAACAGGGGAAGCAATCAGCCCCAGCATTTT.

In regard to this clonotype: A read error may be the cause here, since a much bigger clone is one base away. The chain is built from TRBV7-6 and TRBJ1-4, with 7 bases identical to TRBD1. V was clipped by 4 bases and J by 3 bases; unmatched bases: 5. CDR1 is SGHVS and CDR2 is FNYEAQ in the germline V gene. The CDR3 length is 15 residues. The CDR3 sequence: CASSSYRGANEKLFF. The CDR3 DNA reads as TGTGCCAGCAGCTCCTACAGGGGAGCTAATGAAAAACTGTTTTTT.